This section outlines one T cell receptor beta chain sequence together with its context. Its antigen is currently unknown. The sample originates from a study of T cell responses to AZD1222 COVID-19 vaccine. Study-wide results and limits: Repertoires were obtained solely post-peak T cell response. Clonal diversity was possibly underestimated, and the donors were mostly white British, with more females.

Profiled with immunoSEQ multiplex PCR; TCRdb holds only in-frame clones, not every one. The sample has 150,000 or so clones, approximately 91% seen once. The TCR sequence derives from an adult who received the AZD1222 COVID-19 vaccine. Sequencing used peripheral blood, obtained 28 days after the second AZD1222 dose.

CDR3 sequence (DNA): TGCAGCGCCGGACGAGGATTGGACGCCTACGAGCAGTACTTC. It codes for CSAGRGLDAYEQYF. V is TRBV29-1 and J is TRBJ2-7; D gene uncertain. V was shortened by 7 bases and J by 2 bases, with 18 bases between the two germline ends. The CDR3 is made up of 14 amino acids. Per germline, CDR1 SQVTM and CDR2 ANQGSEA.